The next 18 T cell receptor beta chains were all read from a single sample in a study of T cell changes during pregnancy in multiple sclerosis. Generated by immunoSEQ multiplex PCR, the TCRdb table keeps only in-frame clones and is missing some. Of about 61,000 clones in the sample, roughly 90% were seen once. Sequencing was performed on peripheral blood, taken in the first trimester of pregnancy. These receptors were collected from a female donor in good health, enrolled as a control in a pregnancy study.

The rearrangement uses TRBV30 and TRBJ1-6, with D possibly TRBD1 on 5 matching bases. The CDR3 extends over 12 amino acids. CDR1 and CDR2 from the germline V gene are GTSNPN and SVGIG (reference sequence). The V end lost 5 bases, the J end lost 10 bases, and 12 bases lay between the germline ends. This CDR3 reads CAWAGLDSPLHF. For the CDR3, the DNA is TGTGCCTGGGCAGGGCTTGACTCACCCCTCCACTTT.

The chain joins TRBV4-1 to TRBJ1-2; 7 bases are a match to TRBD1. Trimming at V came to 0 bases and at J to 6 bases, leaving 13 bases not matched to a gene. Per the germline V gene, CDR1 is MGHRA and CDR2 is YSYEKL. The CDR3 is made up of 17 amino acids. This CDR3 is CASSQENRDSPSNGYTF. The DNA of the CDR3 is TGCGCCAGCAGCCAAGAGAATAGGGACAGCCCGTCCAATGGCTACACCTTC.

This chain joins TRBV6-5 and TRBJ2-2; D is ambiguous. V shed 5 bases and J shed 2 bases, with 3 bases lying between them. There are 12 residues in the CDR3. Germline assignment: CDR1 MNHEY and CDR2 SVGAGI. DNA for the CDR3: TGTGCCAGCAGTCATAACACCGGGGAGCTGTTTTTT. Translating gives CASSHNTGELFF.

The chain is built from TRBV29-1 and TRBJ2-5; 9 bases are a match to TRBD2. Germline CDR1 and CDR2: SQVTM and ANQGSEA. The CDR3 covers 15 residues. V shed 4 bases, J shed 2 bases, and the junction held 8 bases outside the gene matches. The CDR3 region has the DNA TGCAGCGTTGTGCGGTCTAGCGGGGAGCAAGAGACCCAGTACTTC. Its protein is CSVVRSSGEQETQYF. Together with reference TRBV29-1 and TRBJ2-5, the CDR3 gives the full variable domain: SAVISQKPSRDICQRGTSLTIQCQVDSQVTMMFWYRQQPGQSLTLIATANQGSEATYESGFVIDKFPISRPNLTFSTLTVSNMSPEDSSIYLCSVVRSSGEQETQYFGPGTRLLVL.

The genes are TRBV6-1 and TRBJ1-6; 10 nucleotides align to TRBD1. The CDR3 extends over 17 amino acids. In germline, CDR1 is MNHNS, CDR2 SASEGT. V gave up 4 bases and J gave up 3 bases; unmatched junction bases: 6. CDR3 bases: TGTGCCAGCAGTGGGGGGACAGGGGCCTTCTATAATTCACCCCTCCACTTT. This sequence encodes CASSGGTGAFYNSPLHF.

The CDR3, as DNA: TGTGCCAGCAGCCAGCCCGGCAGCGGAGAAACTGAAGCTTTCTTT. Translated: CASSQPGSGETEAFF. The J gene is TRBJ1-1, the V gene TRBV4-2; no clear D. V lost 3 bases to trimming and J lost 5 bases, with 16 bases between them. Germline V lookup: CDR1 LGHNA, CDR2 YNFKEQ. This CDR3 has 15 residues.

The chain recombines TRBV4-3 with TRBJ1-1; D uncertain. V was trimmed by 4 bases and J by 3 bases, leaving 9 bases between them. CDR1 is LGHNA and CDR2 is YSLEER in the germline V gene. The CDR3 totals 13 residues. CDR3 sequence (DNA): TGCGCCAGCAGCCCCCGACTTCACACTGAAGCTTTCTTT. It encodes CASSPRLHTEAFF.

J is TRBJ1-5 and V is TRBV5-1; D perhaps matches TRBD1 (5 bases). Germline V gene lookup returns CDR1 SGHRS and CDR2 YFSETQ. The CDR3 has 15 amino acids. The V end was cut by 0 bases, the J end by 0 bases, with 7 bases between. The DNA for the CDR3 is TGCGCCAGCAGCTTGGGGGGCGTTAGCAATCAGCCCCAGCATTTT. Translation: CASSLGGVSNQPQHF. The whole variable domain, filled in from reference TRBV5-1 and TRBJ1-5, reads KAGVTQTPRYLIKTRGQQVTLSCSPISGHRSVSWYQQTPGQGLQFLFEYFSETQRNKGNFPGRFSGRQFSNSRSEMNVSTLELGDSALYLCASSLGGVSNQPQHFGDGTRLSIL.

For the CDR3, the DNA is TGCGCCAGCGGAATTAGCGGGAGGGCCGAAGAGACCCAGTACTTC. Translation: CASGISGRAEETQYF. The rearrangement uses TRBV5-1 and TRBJ2-5, with TRBD2 matching over 11 bases. The germline CDR1 and CDR2 sequences are SGHRS and YFSETQ. The CDR3 runs to 15 residues. Trimming cost V 7 bases and J 3 bases; bases outside gene matches: 8.

This chain links TRBV6-1 with TRBJ2-7, with a weak D call TRBD2 (5 bases). V was shortened by 8 bases and J by 0 bases, with 14 bases between the two germline ends. The germline gives CDR1 MNHNS, CDR2 SASEGT. This CDR3 has 14 amino acids. Here the CDR3 DNA reads TGTGCCAGCGAAGAAGGGCGGGCCTCCTACGAGCAGTACTTC. Translating gives CASEEGRASYEQYF.

The chain uses TRBV19 and TRBJ2-3; 7 bases match TRBD2. CDR1 LNHDA and CDR2 SQIVND come from the germline V gene (reference sequence). The CDR3 has 14 residues. V lost 6 bases, J lost 2 bases, and 5 bases stayed unmatched. Here the CDR3 DNA reads TGTGCCAGTAGACGGGACTACGACACAGATACGCAGTATTTT. Translated: CASRRDYDTDTQYF.

The chain joins TRBV30 to TRBJ1-5; a weak D match, TRBD1 (5 bases). This CDR3 region has 14 residues. Germline assignment: CDR1 GTSNPN and CDR2 SVGIG (reference sequence). Trimming shortened V by 1 base and J by 4 bases, and 11 bases separated the two germline ends. CDR3 residues: CAWSGGLSNQPQHF. As DNA, the CDR3 is TGTGCCTGGAGTGGGGGACTGTCTAATCAGCCCCAGCATTTT.

This chain joins TRBV7-2 and TRBJ2-7, with no clear D. Germline lookup yields CDR1 SGHTA and CDR2 FQGNSA. The CDR3 contains 12 residues. Trimming removed 5 bases at V and 4 bases at J, with 9 bases between. This CDR3 is CASSPGGYEQYF. The CDR3 DNA reads as TGTGCCAGCAGCCCCGGTGGTTACGAGCAGTACTTC.

The chain carries TRBV7-3 and TRBJ1-2, with D tentatively TRBD1 (6 bases). This CDR3 has 15 residues. V was clipped by 4 bases and J by 3 bases, with 15 bases between them. Germline V lookup: CDR1 SGHTA, CDR2 FQGTGA. The CDR3 coding sequence is TGTGCCAGCAGCTCCGTGGGGGGGGCAGACTATGGCTACACCTTC. Encoded protein: CASSSVGGADYGYTF.

The chain carries TRBV7-2 and TRBJ1-4; D ambiguous. V lost 5 bases and J lost 0, with 4 bases in between. Germline-derived CDR1 and CDR2 are SGHTA and FQGNSA. The CDR3 length is 13 residues. In DNA, the CDR3 is TGTGCCAGCAGCCGTGCAACTAATGAAAAACTGTTTTTT. Its translation: CASSRATNEKLFF.

V gene TRBV6-1 combines with J gene TRBJ2-6; 12 nucleotides line up with TRBD2. The junction had 2 bases not matched to a gene; V was cut back by 4 bases and J by 4 bases. CDR1 MNHNS and CDR2 SASEGT come from the germline V gene. CDR3 length equals 16 residues. For the CDR3, the DNA is TGTGCCAGCAGTGGACTAGCGGGGGTAGGGGCCAACGTCCTGACTTTC. It codes for CASSGLAGVGANVLTF.

The chain has TRBV19 and TRBJ1-3; no reliable D call. Germline CDR1 LNHDA, CDR2 SQIVND (reference sequence). This CDR3 spans 15 amino acids. The V end lost 7 bases, the J end lost 3 bases, and 16 bases lay between the germline ends. CDR3 DNA sequence: TGTGCCAGTACCACCAGCGGTTGGAGTGGAAACACCATATATTTT. Its protein product is CASTTSGWSGNTIYF.

The chain couples TRBV7-3 to TRBJ2-1; D perhaps matches TRBD1 (6 bases). V was pared by 4 bases and J by 3 bases, with 10 bases between. This CDR3 has 14 amino acids. Germline V gene data show CDR1 as SGHTA and CDR2 as FQGTGA. CDR3 sequence reads: CASSSTGFYNEQFF. The CDR3 DNA is TGTGCCAGCAGCTCTACAGGGTTCTACAATGAGCAGTTCTTC. The full variable domain, its missing parts supplied by reference TRBV7-3 and TRBJ2-1, is GAGVSQTPSNKVTEKGKYVELRCDPISGHTALYWYRQSLGQGPEFLIYFQGTGAADDSGLPNDRFFAVRPEGSVSTLKIQRTERGDSAVYLCASSSTGFYNEQFFGPGTRLTVL.